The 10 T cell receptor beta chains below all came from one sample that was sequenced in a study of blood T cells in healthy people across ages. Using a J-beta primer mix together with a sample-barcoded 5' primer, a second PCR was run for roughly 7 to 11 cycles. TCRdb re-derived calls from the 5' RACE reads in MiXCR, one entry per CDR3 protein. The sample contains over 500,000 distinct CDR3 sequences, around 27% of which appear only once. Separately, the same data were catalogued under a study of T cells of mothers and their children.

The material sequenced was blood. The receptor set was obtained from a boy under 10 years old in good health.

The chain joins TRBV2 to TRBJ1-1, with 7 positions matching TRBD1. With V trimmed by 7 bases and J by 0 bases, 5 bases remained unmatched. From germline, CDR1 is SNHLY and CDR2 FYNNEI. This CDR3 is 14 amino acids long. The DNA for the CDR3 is TGTGCCAGCAACTGGGACAGAATGAACACTGAAGCTTTCTTT. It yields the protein CASNWDRMNTEAFF.

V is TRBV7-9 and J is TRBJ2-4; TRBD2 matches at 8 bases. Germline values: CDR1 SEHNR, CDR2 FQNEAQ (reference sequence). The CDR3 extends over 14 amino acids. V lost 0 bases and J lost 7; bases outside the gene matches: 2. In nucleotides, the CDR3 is TGTGCCAGCAGCTTAGCCGGGACTAGGAACATTCAGTACTTC. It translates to CASSLAGTRNIQYF. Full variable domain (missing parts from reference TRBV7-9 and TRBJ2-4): DTGVSQNPRHKITKRGQNVTFRCDPISEHNRLYWYRQTLGQGPEFLTYFQNEAQLEKSRLLSDRFSAERPKGSFSTLEIQRTEQGDSAMYLCASSLAGTRNIQYFGAGTRLSVL.

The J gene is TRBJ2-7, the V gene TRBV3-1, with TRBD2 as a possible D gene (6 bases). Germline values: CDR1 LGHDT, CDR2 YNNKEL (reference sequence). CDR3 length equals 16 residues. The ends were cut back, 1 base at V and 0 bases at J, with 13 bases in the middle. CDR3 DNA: TGTGCCAGCAGCCAAGTAGCCTACGGGAGCTCCTACGAGCAGTACTTC. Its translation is CASSQVAYGSSYEQYF.

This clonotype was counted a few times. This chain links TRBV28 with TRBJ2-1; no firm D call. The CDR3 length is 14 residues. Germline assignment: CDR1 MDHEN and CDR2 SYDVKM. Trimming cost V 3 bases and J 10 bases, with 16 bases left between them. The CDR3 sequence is CASSFRRWDDEQFF. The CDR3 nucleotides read TGTGCCAGCAGTTTTAGGCGGTGGGATGACGAGCAGTTCTTC.

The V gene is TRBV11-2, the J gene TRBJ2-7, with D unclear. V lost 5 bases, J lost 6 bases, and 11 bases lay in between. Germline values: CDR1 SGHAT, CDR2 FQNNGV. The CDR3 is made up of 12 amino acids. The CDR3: CASSLPLAEQYF. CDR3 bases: TGTGCCAGCAGCCTACCGCTGGCCGAGCAGTACTTC.

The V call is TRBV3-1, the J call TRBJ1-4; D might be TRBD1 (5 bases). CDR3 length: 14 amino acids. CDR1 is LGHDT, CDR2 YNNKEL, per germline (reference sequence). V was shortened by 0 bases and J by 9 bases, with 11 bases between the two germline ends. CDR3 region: CASSQETGFQKLFF. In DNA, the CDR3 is TGTGCCAGCAGCCAAGAAACAGGATTTCAAAAACTGTTTTTT. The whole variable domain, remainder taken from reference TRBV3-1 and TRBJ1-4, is DTAVSQTPKYLVTQMGNDKSIKCEQNLGHDTMYWYKQDSKKFLKIMFSYNNKELIINETVPNRFSPKSPDKAHLNLHINSLELGDSAVYFCASSQETGFQKLFFGSGTQLSVL.

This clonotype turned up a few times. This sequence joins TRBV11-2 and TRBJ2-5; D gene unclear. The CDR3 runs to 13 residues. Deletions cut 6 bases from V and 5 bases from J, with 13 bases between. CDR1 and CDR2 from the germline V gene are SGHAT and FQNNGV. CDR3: CASRSIERETQYF. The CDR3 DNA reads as TGTGCCAGCAGGTCGATAGAGAGGGAGACCCAGTACTTC. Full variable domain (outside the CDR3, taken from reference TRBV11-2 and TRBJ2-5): EAGVAQSPRYKIIEKRQSVAFWCNPISGHATLYWYQQILGQGPKLLIQFQNNGVVDDSQLPKDRFSAERLKGVDSTLKIQPAKLEDSAVYLCASRSIERETQYFGPGTRLLVL.

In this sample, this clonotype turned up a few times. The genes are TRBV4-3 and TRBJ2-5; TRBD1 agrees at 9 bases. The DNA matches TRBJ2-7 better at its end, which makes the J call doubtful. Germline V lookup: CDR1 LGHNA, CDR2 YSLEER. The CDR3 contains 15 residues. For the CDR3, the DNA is TGCGCCAGCAGCCAAGTCGACAGGGGGACCTACGAGCAGTACTTC. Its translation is CASSQVDRGTYEQYF.

CDR3 loop: CACRLAEYNEQFF. In DNA form, the CDR3 reads TGTGCCTGCCGACTAGCGGAATACAATGAGCAGTTCTTC. The chain joins TRBV30 to TRBJ2-1, with 9 nucleotides matching TRBD2. There are 13 residues in the CDR3. V lost 6 bases, J lost 4 bases, and 4 bases stayed unmatched. Germline values: CDR1 GTSNPN, CDR2 SVGIG (reference sequence).

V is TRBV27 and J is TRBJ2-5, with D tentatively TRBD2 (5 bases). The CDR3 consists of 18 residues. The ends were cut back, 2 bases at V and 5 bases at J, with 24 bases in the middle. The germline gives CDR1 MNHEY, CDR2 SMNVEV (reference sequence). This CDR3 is CASSLGPIVGGGGETQYF. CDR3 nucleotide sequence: TGTGCCAGCAGTTTAGGTCCTATCGTTGGCGGAGGTGGGGAGACCCAGTACTTC.